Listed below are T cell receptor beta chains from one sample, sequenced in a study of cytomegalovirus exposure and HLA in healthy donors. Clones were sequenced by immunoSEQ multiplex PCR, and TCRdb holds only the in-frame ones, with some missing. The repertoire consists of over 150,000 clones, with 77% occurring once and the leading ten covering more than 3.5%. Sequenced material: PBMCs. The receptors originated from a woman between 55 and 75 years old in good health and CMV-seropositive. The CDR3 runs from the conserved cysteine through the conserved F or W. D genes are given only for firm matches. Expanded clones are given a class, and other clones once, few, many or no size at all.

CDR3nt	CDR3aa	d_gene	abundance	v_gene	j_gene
TGTGCCACCAGGGGAACTGCCGGGGGCTACGAGCAGTACTTC	CATRGTAGGYEQYF	-	-	TRBV27	TRBJ2-7
TGTGCCAGCAGTCCCAACGACAGTCCGATGGAGACCCAGTACTTC	CASSPNDSPMETQYF	-	once	TRBV27	TRBJ2-5
TGTGCCAGCAGCCGACAGGGCGGTGAAAAACTGTTTTTT	CASSRQGGEKLFF	TRBD1	-	TRBV6-5	TRBJ1-4
TGCGCCAGCAGAGCAGCGGTAAACACCGGGGAGCTGTTTTTT	CASRAAVNTGELFF	-	-	TRBV5-1	TRBJ2-2
TGTGCCAGCAGCCAACTAGGTGGCTTCCACGAGCAGTACTTC	CASSQLGGFHEQYF	-	-	TRBV4-2	TRBJ2-7
TGTGCCAGCTCAACAATCGGGGGACCGACAAGCTCTGGAAACACCATATATTTT	CASSTIGGPTSSGNTIYF	-	-	TRBV18	TRBJ1-3
TGTGCCACCAGCAGAGATCGACAGATTAATGAAAAACTGTTTTTT	CATSRDRQINEKLFF	-	-	TRBV15	TRBJ1-4
TGTGCCAGCAGTTCCTCAGGGCGGGGGAATCAGCCCCAGCATTTT	CASSSSGRGNQPQHF	-	few	TRBV27	TRBJ1-5
TGTGCCAGCAGCAAGGTCTCCGGGGACACCGGGGAGCTGTTTTTT	CASSKVSGDTGELFF	-	-	TRBV6-6	TRBJ2-2
TGTGCCATCTCGATGAGCATAAGCAATCAGCCCCAGCATTTT	CAISMSISNQPQHF	-	-	TRBV2	TRBJ1-5
TGTGCCAGCAGCAAAAGCCCTCGAGGTCACGGAGCGACGGACATTCAGTACTTC	CASSKSPRGHGATDIQYF	-	once	TRBV21-1	TRBJ2-4
TGTGCCTGGAGTGGGACTTGGAGCTACACCTTC	CAWSGTWSYTF	-	once	TRBV30	TRBJ1-2
TGTGCCTGGAGTGTACAGGGGGCGTCTGGCAATCAGCCCCAGCATTTT	CAWSVQGASGNQPQHF	TRBD1	-	TRBV30	TRBJ1-5
TGTGCCAGTAGTATACCCGGCACTAGCGGTACGGTCCAGCAGTACTTC	CASSIPGTSGTVQQYF	TRBD2	-	TRBV19	TRBJ2-5
TGTGCCAGCAGCTTGGGGCAGGGGCCCAATCAGCCCCAGCATTTT	CASSLGQGPNQPQHF	-	-	TRBV5-6	TRBJ1-5
TGTGCCAGCAGCTTGGACGGGAGAATCGACGAGCAGTACTTC	CASSLDGRIDEQYF	-	once	TRBV7-3	TRBJ2-7
TGTGCCAGCAGTGGGGGGTGGGCAGGGGTACCCTACGAGCAGTACTTC	CASSGGWAGVPYEQYF	-	-	TRBV6-1	TRBJ2-7
TGTGCCAGCAGCTCCGGATCCGGGACAGTGGGCGGCTACGAGCAGTACTTC	CASSSGSGTVGGYEQYF	TRBD1	-	TRBV11-2	TRBJ2-7
TGTGCCAGCAGGAAGGACAGCCCTAATTCACCCCTCCACTTT	CASRKDSPNSPLHF	-	-	TRBV5-6	TRBJ1-6
TGTGCCATCAGTGAGTCGAGGCAGCGGGAGGGTGAGCAGTTCTTC	CAISESRQREGEQFF	TRBD2	-	TRBV10-3	TRBJ2-1
TGTGCCAGCGGGAGGGGAATGGGCGAGCAGTACTTC	CASGRGMGEQYF	TRBD2	-	TRBV25-1	TRBJ2-7
TGTGCCTGGAGTGTACAGGCCGGAGTAAACACCATATATTTT	CAWSVQAGVNTIYF	-	few	TRBV30	TRBJ1-3
TGTGCCAGCAGCCTAACTAGCGGTAGCACAGATACGCAGTATTTT	CASSLTSGSTDTQYF	TRBD2	-	TRBV7-3	TRBJ2-3
TGCGCCAGCAGCCACTCTGCCGGGACTAAAGCCTACGAGCAGTACTTC	CASSHSAGTKAYEQYF	TRBD2	once	TRBV4-1	TRBJ2-7
TGTGCCAGCAGCTTAGGTGGGAGTCCCTACGAGCAGTACTTC	CASSLGGSPYEQYF	-	-	TRBV7-8	TRBJ2-7
TGTGCCAGCAGACAGGGCACCGGGGAGCTGTTTTTT	CASRQGTGELFF	-	few	TRBV9	TRBJ2-2
TGTGCCAGCAGAACACAGGGGGAAGCTTTCTTT	CASRTQGEAFF	TRBD1	once	TRBV7-2	TRBJ1-1
TGTGCCAGCAGCTGGGCGGGACAGGGTGCCCACGAGCAGTACTTC	CASSWAGQGAHEQYF	TRBD1	-	TRBV5-6	TRBJ2-7
TGTGCCAGCAGTCCTGGGGACAGGAATAACTATGGCTACACCTTC	CASSPGDRNNYGYTF	TRBD1	-	TRBV28	TRBJ1-2
TGTGCCAGCAGTAAAAGGACTGGGAACGATGAGCAGTACTTC	CASSKRTGNDEQYF	-	-	TRBV6-5	TRBJ2-7
TGCGCCAGCAGCCAAGGGACTAGCGGGTGGCAGACCCAGTACTTC	CASSQGTSGWQTQYF	TRBD2	-	TRBV4-1	TRBJ2-5
TGCGCCAGCAGCGACAGGTCAAACTATGGCTACACCTTC	CASSDRSNYGYTF	-	once	TRBV5-1	TRBJ1-2
TGTGCCAGCAGCCAACCCGGGACAGGGTACCGCTACACCTTC	CASSQPGTGYRYTF	TRBD1	-	TRBV28	TRBJ1-2
TGTGCCAGTAGTCCAGGGGCCGGCTACACCTTC	CASSPGAGYTF	-	-	TRBV19	TRBJ1-2
TGCAGCGTTGAAAAAGGACAAAGCTCCTACGAGCAGTACTTC	CSVEKGQSSYEQYF	-	-	TRBV29-1	TRBJ2-7
TGTGCCAGCACCATAGGGGCGCCTTCGAATACGCAGTATTTT	CASTIGAPSNTQYF	-	-	TRBV27	TRBJ2-3
TGTGCCAGTAGTATAGCTGGGCTTGGGGCCAACGTCCTGACTTTC	CASSIAGLGANVLTF	-	-	TRBV19	TRBJ2-6
TGTGCCAGCAGCTCCGGAGGGACGGGGACCCAGTACTTC	CASSSGGTGTQYF	-	-	TRBV7-9	TRBJ2-5
TGCGCCAGCAGCTCGGGTGGCGGGAACTATGGCTACACCTTC	CASSSGGGNYGYTF	-	-	TRBV5-1	TRBJ1-2
TGCGCCAGCAGCCAAGATATAGTGGGGCGGGAAAAACTGTTTTTT	CASSQDIVGREKLFF	-	few	TRBV4-3	TRBJ1-4
TGTGCCAGCATCCGCAGGGGGCGCGGAGATACGCAGTATTTT	CASIRRGRGDTQYF	TRBD1	-	TRBV27	TRBJ2-3
TGTGCCAGCAGTGAGGGGACAGCCAATTCACCCCTCCACTTT	CASSEGTANSPLHF	TRBD1	-	TRBV2	TRBJ1-6